One sample yielded the 14 T cell receptor beta chains listed below, sequenced in a study of blood T cells in healthy people across ages. Primed by a sample-barcoded 5' primer and a J-beta primer mix, a second PCR proceeded for 7 to 11 cycles. TCRdb fed the 5' RACE reads into MiXCR, producing one record per CDR3 protein. This sample has 730,000 or so distinct CDR3 sequences, with roughly 45% found just once. The material sequenced was blood. The receptor source for this set is a woman aged 60-75 years in good health.

This clonotype has a handful of counts. The chain employs TRBV27 and TRBJ1-2; tentative D call: TRBD1 (6 bases). This CDR3 is 14 amino acids long. Trimming took 2 bases from V and 6 from J, leaving 13 bases between them. CDR1 is MNHEY, CDR2 SMNVEV, per germline (reference sequence). CDR3 in amino acids: CASSLGTRGHGYTF. The CDR3 DNA sequence: TGTGCCAGCAGTTTAGGGACACGAGGTCATGGCTACACCTTC.

The chain couples TRBV11-3 to TRBJ2-7; possibly TRBD2 for D (6 bases). Trimming shortened V by 5 bases and J by 7 bases, and 18 bases separated the two germline ends. This CDR3 has 14 residues. Germline V gives CDR1 SGHNT, CDR2 YENEEA. The CDR3 is CASSLPGLLEEQYF. CDR3 nucleotides: TGTGCCAGCAGCCTTCCGGGACTCCTCGAGGAGCAGTACTTC.

This clonotype was counted only a few times. The V and J genes are TRBV5-8 and TRBJ2-3; 10 bases map to TRBD1. V lost 4 bases to trimming and J lost 2 bases; unmatched junction nucleotides: 7. CDR3 length: 16 amino acids. From germline, CDR1 is SGHTS and CDR2 YDEGEE. In nucleotides, the CDR3 is TGTGCCAGCAGCCTGGGACAGGGGATTTCCACAGATACGCAGTATTTT. This translates into CASSLGQGISTDTQYF.

This clonotype occurred a few times. The chain recombines TRBV3-1 with TRBJ2-7, with TRBD2 identical over 8 bases. The CDR3 extends over 14 amino acids. Trimming at V came to 7 bases and at J to 2 bases, leaving 7 bases not matched to a gene. Per the germline V gene, CDR1 is LGHDT and CDR2 is YNNKEL (reference sequence). Written as DNA, the CDR3 is TGTGCCAGCACTCCTGCGGGACTAGCCTACGAGCAGTACTTC. Translated, it gives CASTPAGLAYEQYF.

This clonotype appeared a few times. J is TRBJ1-2 and V is TRBV28, with 9 bases fitting TRBD1. The CDR3 is 15 amino acids. V shed 7 bases, J shed 4 bases, and the junction held 10 bases outside the gene matches. Germline CDR1 is MDHEN and CDR2 is SYDVKM. The CDR3 nucleotides read TGTGCCAGCAAGCAACCGGGACAGGGCGTCTATGGCTACACCTTC. Translating gives CASKQPGQGVYGYTF.

This clonotype was counted at least ten times. The chain joins TRBV6-2 or TRBV6-3 to TRBJ2-5; TRBD1 matches at 10 bases. The CDR3 runs to 14 residues. CDR1 MNHEY and CDR2 SVGEGT come from the germline V gene. Trimming removed 7 bases from V and 4 bases from J; junction bases left unmatched: 6. The CDR3 here is CASNFRTGGETQYF. CDR3 nucleotides: TGTGCCAGCAATTTTCGGACAGGGGGAGAGACCCAGTACTTC.

About this clonotype itself: A read error may be the cause here, since a much bigger clone is one base away. V and J are TRBV7-8 and TRBJ2-4, with TRBD2 matching over 8 bases. TRBJ2-7 matches the DNA end more closely, so the J call is doubtful. The CDR3 covers 14 residues. Germline assignment: CDR1 SGHVS and CDR2 FQNEAQ. The CDR3 sequence is CASSVAGLAYEQYF. The DNA for the CDR3 is TGTGCCAGCAGCGTAGCGGGACTGGCCTACGAGCAGTACTTC.

This chain connects TRBV12-3 or TRBV12-4 to TRBJ1-6; TRBD1 aligns across 9 bases. V gave up 7 bases and J gave up 11 bases; unmatched junction bases: 6. The CDR3 consists of 13 residues. In nucleotides, the CDR3 is TGTGCCAGCAACCGGGACAGGGATCCACCCCTCCACTTT. Its protein product is CASNRDRDPPLHF.

This clonotype has more than one count but fewer than ten. The chain combines TRBV7-2 with TRBJ1-5; perhaps TRBD1 as D (6 bases). The length of the CDR3 is 16 residues. With 4 bases removed from V and 2 bases from J, the gap between germline ends came to 15 bases. Per the germline V gene, CDR1 is SGHTA and CDR2 is FQGNSA. The CDR3 bases are TGTGCCAGCAGCTCACAGGGAAGGGGAGGCAATCAGCCCCAGCATTTT. It translates to CASSSQGRGGNQPQHF.

This clonotype has a handful of counts. This chain connects TRBV28 to TRBJ2-5, with D unclear. The V gene lost 5 bases and the J gene lost 6 bases, with 7 bases spanning the gap. Germline loops: CDR1 MDHEN, CDR2 SYDVKM. CDR3 length equals 11 residues. Here the CDR3 DNA reads TGTGCCAGCAGTAAATTGAAGACCCAGTACTTC. Its protein product is CASSKLKTQYF.

The genes are TRBV6-2 or TRBV6-3 and TRBJ1-1, with D possibly being TRBD1 (6 bases). The CDR3 loop spans 13 amino acids. V was trimmed by 8 bases and J by 0 bases, leaving 10 bases between them. CDR1 is MNHEY and CDR2 is SVGEGT in the germline V gene. CDR3 protein: CASAWGLNTEAFF. DNA of the CDR3: TGTGCCAGCGCTTGGGGGCTGAACACTGAAGCTTTCTTT.

The chain couples TRBV7-6 to TRBJ2-4, with TRBD2 matching over 9 bases. The J call could be wrong; TRBJ2-5 is a better fit for the DNA end. Looked up from germline, CDR1 is SGHVS and CDR2 is FNYEAQ. The CDR3 has 17 amino acids. CDR3 sequence: CASSLESCGGVQETQYF. The CDR3, as DNA: TGTGCCAGCAGCTTAGAATCCTGCGGGGGGGTACAAGAGACCCAGTACTTC.

This clonotype was observed a few times. This chain connects TRBV20-1 to TRBJ2-7, with D possibly being TRBD2 (6 bases). V lost 1 base to trimming and J lost 2 bases, with 12 bases between them. The CDR3 is 14 residues long. Germline lookup yields CDR1 DFQATT and CDR2 SNEGSKA (reference sequence). The CDR3 DNA is TGCAGTGCTAGAGGGACTATAGGAGCCTACGAGCAGTACTTC. This codes for CSARGTIGAYEQYF.

The chain carries TRBV12-3 or TRBV12-4 and TRBJ2-3, with D perhaps TRBD1 (6 bases). The CDR3 is 17 residues long. V lost 5 bases to trimming and J lost 0 bases, with 18 bases between them. The CDR3 sequence is CASSAHRVGGSTDTQYF. The CDR3 nucleotides read TGTGCCAGCAGTGCCCACAGGGTTGGAGGTAGCACAGATACGCAGTATTTT.